This TCR beta chain was observed in a study of Ad26.COV2.S vaccination and SARS-CoV-2 variants. Study results and limitations: Using TCR breadth and depth analyses may have led to underestimated total T cell responses. The study found similar non-spike TCR breadth in vaccine and placebo recipients.

The data were produced by immunoSEQ multiplex PCR, yet TCRdb's version contains in-frame clones alone and is incomplete. The sample holds a few hundred thousand clones, 75% to 90% seen once. Comment on this clone: Its antigen is undetermined.

The CDR3 spans 13 residues. Germline CDR1 reads SEHNR; CDR2 reads FQNEAQ (reference sequence). With 2 bases removed from V and 5 bases from J, the gap between germline ends came to 8 bases. The treatment denotes: around 19 received Ad26.COV2.S at low or high dose, single or two shots; 5 received placebo; per-sample allocation not given. Sample collection was performed on day 63 after the first vaccine or placebo injection. This sequence joins TRBV7-9 and TRBJ2-3, with D perhaps TRBD1 (5 bases). This clonotype was sampled from a person between 18 and 65 years old who received the Ad26.COV2.S COVID-19 vaccine or a placebo. Sequenced material: peripheral blood, taken in a trial of Ad26.COV2.S vaccine versus placebo. This CDR3 is CASSLQGEDTQYF. The CDR3 DNA is TGTGCCAGCAGCTTACAAGGGGAAGATACGCAGTATTTT.